The 24 T cell receptor beta chains presented below share a single source sample, sequenced in a study of shared clonotypes between healthy human individuals. The data were produced by immunoSEQ multiplex PCR, yet TCRdb's version contains in-frame clones alone and is incomplete. The repertoire has approximately 470,000 clones, about 85% of them found once; the top ten carry roughly 13%. Sequencing was performed on PBMCs. Every receptor here comes from a woman aged 40 to 50 in good health. Some clones in this sample may be carry-over from other donors' samples.

The V and J genes are TRBV5-1 and TRBJ2-3, with TRBD2 matching 9 bases. The CDR3 is 16 amino acids. Trimming cost V 0 bases and J 4 bases; bases outside gene matches: 6. Germline CDR1 is SGHRS and CDR2 is YFSETQ. The CDR3 DNA follows: TGCGCCAGCAGCTTGGATGGTAGCGGGAGAGCAGATACGCAGTATTTT. It translates to CASSLDGSGRADTQYF.

This chain connects TRBV6-6 to TRBJ1-2, with 8 bases lining up with TRBD1. The V segment lost 5 bases and the J segment 0 bases; nucleotides outside the gene matches: 8. The CDR3 runs 16 residues. Germline V gives CDR1 MNHNY, CDR2 SVGAGI (reference sequence). The CDR3 protein is CASSNGQGRSNYGYTF. The CDR3 nucleotides read TGTGCCAGCAGTAACGGACAGGGTCGGTCTAACTATGGCTACACCTTC.

The V gene is TRBV28, the J gene TRBJ2-3; TRBD2 matches 8 bases. After removal of 3 bases from V and 2 bases from J, the junction contained 7 bases not matched to a gene. This CDR3 contains 16 residues. From germline, CDR1 is MDHEN and CDR2 SYDVKM. CDR3 protein: CASSLGASGLTDTQYF. CDR3 in DNA: TGTGCCAGCAGTTTGGGAGCTAGCGGGCTCACAGATACGCAGTATTTT.

The V and J genes are TRBV7-3 and TRBJ1-1, with 11 bases aligning to TRBD1. The germline gives CDR1 SGHTA, CDR2 FQGTGA. V dropped 1 base and J dropped 4; count of bases not matched to a gene: 2. This CDR3 is 15 amino acids long. CDR3 nucleotide sequence: TGTGCCAGCAGCTTAAGGACAGGGGGCGGCACTGAAGCTTTCTTT. Translating it yields CASSLRTGGGTEAFF. Drawing the rest from reference TRBV7-3 and TRBJ1-1, the complete variable domain is GAGVSQTPSNKVTEKGKYVELRCDPISGHTALYWYRQSLGQGPEFLIYFQGTGAADDSGLPNDRFFAVRPEGSVSTLKIQRTERGDSAVYLCASSLRTGGGTEAFFGQGTRLTVV.

This chain joins TRBV7-2 and TRBJ2-2; TRBD1 agrees at 7 bases. This CDR3 is built from 14 residues. In germline, CDR1 is SGHTA, CDR2 FQGNSA. With 5 bases clipped from V and 3 bases from J, the junction kept 3 bases outside the gene matches. This CDR3 reads CASSRGTDTGELFF. DNA for the CDR3: TGTGCCAGCAGCAGAGGGACAGACACCGGGGAGCTGTTTTTT.

The V call is TRBV9, the J call TRBJ1-2; weak D call: TRBD1 (6 bases). V lost 3 bases, J lost 4 bases, and 19 bases lay in between. Per germline, CDR1 SGDLS and CDR2 YYNGEE. The CDR3 consists of 16 residues. CDR3 in amino acids: CASSARAAGAPYGYTF. CDR3 DNA: TGTGCCAGCAGCGCCCGGGCGGCAGGGGCGCCCTATGGCTACACCTTC. Full variable domain (outside the CDR3, taken from reference TRBV9 and TRBJ1-2): DSGVTQTPKHLITATGQRVTLRCSPRSGDLSVYWYQQSLDQGLQFLIQYYNGEERAKGNILERFSAQQFPDLHSELNLSSLELGDSALYFCASSARAAGAPYGYTFGSGTRLTVV.

As concerns this clone: A single base is all that separates this from a far larger clone, so a read error is likely. Because the CDR3 is missing its conserved closing phenylalanine or tryptophan, this is likely a read error. V usage is TRBV9 and J usage is TRBJ2-2, with no clear D. The germline gives CDR1 SGDLS, CDR2 YYNGEE. The germline V and J ends were trimmed by 3 bases and 5 bases, with 11 bases remaining between them. The CDR3 spans 14 residues. The CDR3 region is CASSAAQSTGELFS. The CDR3, as DNA: TGTGCCAGCAGCGCCGCCCAATCAACCGGGGAGCTGTTTTCT.

About this clone: The same CDR3 can be traced to other DNA sequences in this sample. The V and J genes are TRBV30 and TRBJ1-5; tentative D call: TRBD1 (5 bases). Germline V lookup: CDR1 GTSNPN, CDR2 SVGIG (reference sequence). The V and J ends lost 0 bases and 4 bases respectively, with 7 bases between them. This CDR3 region has 13 residues. As DNA, the CDR3 is TGTGCCTGGAGTGTGGGGGAGAATCAGCCCCAGCATTTT. Its protein is CAWSVGENQPQHF.

The chain joins TRBV6-1 to TRBJ2-7, with D tentatively TRBD1 (5 bases). Trimming stripped 7 bases from V and 7 bases from J, with 17 bases between. CDR1 and CDR2 from the germline V gene are MNHNS and SASEGT. The CDR3 loop spans 13 amino acids. CDR3 DNA sequence: TGTGCCAGCACACAGGATCCATTTAGGGAGCAGTACTTC. It is translated as CASTQDPFREQYF.

The chain uses TRBV6-5 and TRBJ2-7; maybe TRBD2 (5 bases). Per the germline V gene, CDR1 is MNHEY and CDR2 is SVGAGI. Trimming removed 6 bases at V and 6 bases at J, with 21 bases between. CDR3 size: 15 residues. DNA for the CDR3: TGTGCCAGCAGCCGCTCCCCGGACCTAGCCGGCGAGCAGTACTTC. As protein: CASSRSPDLAGEQYF.

This chain connects TRBV4-3 to TRBJ2-2; a weak D match, TRBD1 (5 bases). V lost 0 bases, J lost 6 bases, and 11 bases lay in between. The germline V gene encodes CDR1 LGHNA and CDR2 YSLEER. This CDR3 contains 15 residues. Written as DNA, the CDR3 is TGCGCCAGCAGCCAAGAGCACACAGGTTCCGGGGAGCTGTTTTTT. The encoded protein is CASSQEHTGSGELFF.

The chain combines TRBV9 with TRBJ2-7, with 9 nucleotides matching TRBD1. J gave up 5 bases and V 4 bases, and 16 bases lay outside the gene matches. Germline V lookup: CDR1 SGDLS, CDR2 YYNGEE. The CDR3 loop spans 17 amino acids. CDR3 in DNA: TGTGCCAGCAGCCCCCCTACCGCGACAGGGGGTGGACACGAGCAGTACTTC. Its protein is CASSPPTATGGGHEQYF.

The chain joins TRBV29-1 to TRBJ1-5; unclear D gene. Germline loops: CDR1 SQVTM, CDR2 ANQGSEA. This CDR3 is 11 amino acids long. Trimming removed 5 bases from V and 4 bases from J, with 6 bases in between. The CDR3 DNA follows: TGCAGCGTTAAGACGAATCAGCCCCAGCATTTT. This translates into CSVKTNQPQHF.

The genes are TRBV29-1 and TRBJ2-1; the D gene is possibly TRBD2 (5 bases). The CDR3 totals 11 residues. V lost 7 bases, J lost 6 bases, and 10 bases lay in between. CDR1 is SQVTM, CDR2 ANQGSEA, per germline. CDR3 sequence reads: CSAGLANEQFF. Here the CDR3 DNA reads TGCAGCGCAGGTCTAGCCAATGAGCAGTTCTTC.

The rearrangement links TRBV5-1 to TRBJ2-5; 12 bases are shared with TRBD2. CDR1 SGHRS and CDR2 YFSETQ come from the germline V gene. There are 16 residues in the CDR3. The junction had 9 bases not matched to a gene; V was cut back by 4 bases and J by 5 bases. CDR3 nucleotide sequence: TGCGCCAGCAGCCGGACGACTAGCGGGAGTCGGGAGACCCAGTACTTC. Amino acids: CASSRTTSGSRETQYF.

V gene TRBV7-3 combines with J gene TRBJ2-3; D is undetermined. The CDR3 sequence is 12 residues long. V lost 1 base to trimming and J lost 5 bases, with 4 bases between them. Germline V gene data show CDR1 as SGHTA and CDR2 as FQGTGA. CDR3 region: CASSLSGDTQYF. The CDR3 DNA reads as TGTGCCAGCAGCTTAAGTGGAGATACGCAGTATTTT.

This rearrangement joins TRBV7-8 to TRBJ2-1, with TRBD2 identical over 8 bases. The length of the CDR3 is 17 residues. Germline V gene sequence: CDR1 SGHVS, CDR2 FQNEAQ. V lost 5 bases to trimming and J lost 6 bases; unmatched junction nucleotides: 15. Written as DNA, the CDR3 is TGTGCCAGCAGCCCTCGAAGAGGGAGCGGGAGTGGCAATGAGCAGTTCTTC. Translating gives CASSPRRGSGSGNEQFF.

A single count supports this clone. The chain links TRBV30 to TRBJ1-1, with D hard to call. CDR1 GTSNPN and CDR2 SVGIG come from the germline V gene (reference sequence). V was cut by 5 bases and J by 6 bases, with 16 bases left in between. The CDR3 totals 13 residues. The CDR3 coding sequence is TGTGCCTGGCGGCCGAATGGGTTGGCTGAAGCTTTCTTT. This translates into CAWRPNGLAEAFF.

This clone showed up just once. The chain uses TRBV5-6 and TRBJ2-7, with 14 bases matching TRBD2. CDR3 length: 15 amino acids. Per the germline V gene, CDR1 is SGHDT and CDR2 is YYEEEE. V trimming: 4 bases; J trimming: 5 bases; junction bases outside the gene matches: 5. The CDR3 coding sequence is TGTGCCAGCAGCGTGGGACTAGCGGGAGTTAACGAGCAGTACTTC. Translated: CASSVGLAGVNEQYF. The full variable domain, completed using reference TRBV5-6 and TRBJ2-7, is DAGVTQSPTHLIKTRGQQVTLRCSPKSGHDTVSWYQQALGQGPQFIFQYYEEEERQRGNFPDRFSGHQFPNYSSELNVNALLLGDSALYLCASSVGLAGVNEQYFGPGTRLTVT.

The chain couples TRBV4-1 to TRBJ2-7, with 9 bases lining up with TRBD2. Germline V gene sequence: CDR1 MGHRA, CDR2 YSYEKL. Trimming took 3 bases from V and 5 from J; bases not matched to a gene: 8. CDR3 length equals 15 residues. CDR3 sequence (DNA): TGCGCCAGCAGCCAGGGGACTAGCCTAAGGAACGAGCAGTACTTC. This translates into CASSQGTSLRNEQYF.

This clone was detected a few times. The chain employs TRBV5-1 and TRBJ2-5; D gene uncertain. From germline, CDR1 is SGHRS and CDR2 YFSETQ. There are 14 residues in the CDR3. V was shortened by 6 bases and J by 2 bases, with 14 bases between the two germline ends. The CDR3 is CASKTGEPQETQYF. The CDR3 region has the DNA TGCGCCAGCAAAACCGGAGAACCTCAAGAGACCCAGTACTTC.

The chain uses TRBV27 and TRBJ2-7, with 10 bases lining up with TRBD1. Germline V gives CDR1 MNHEY, CDR2 SMNVEV (reference sequence). V lost 4 bases, J lost 6 bases, and 6 bases stayed unmatched. There are 14 residues in the CDR3. The CDR3: CASSYRTGGAEQYF. The CDR3 nucleotides read TGTGCCAGCAGTTACAGGACAGGGGGTGCCGAGCAGTACTTC.

This clone was recorded only once. V is TRBV30 and J is TRBJ1-1; D possibly corresponds to TRBD1 (6 bases). CDR1 and CDR2 (germline): GTSNPN, SVGIG (reference sequence). Deletions cut 5 bases from V and 0 bases from J, with 19 bases between. CDR3 length: 16 residues. The CDR3 here is CAWVRLAGAMNTEAFF. In nucleotides, the CDR3 is TGTGCCTGGGTAAGGTTGGCAGGGGCGATGAACACTGAAGCTTTCTTT.

This chain uses TRBV11-3 with TRBJ2-2; TRBD2 agrees at 9 bases. Looked up from germline, CDR1 is SGHNT and CDR2 is YENEEA. Losses at the gene ends were 5 bases for V and 4 bases for J; bases not matched to a gene: 8. This CDR3 has 16 residues. Here the CDR3 reads CASSRGLAGPTGELFF. CDR3 DNA sequence: TGTGCCAGCAGCCGGGGTCTAGCGGGACCCACCGGGGAGCTGTTTTTT.